This passage covers 12 T cell receptor beta chains from one sample sequenced in a study of blood T cell repertoires in COVID-19. Profiling relied on immunoSEQ multiplex PCR, and the TCRdb table lists in-frame clones only, not all of them. Of fewer than 350,000 clones in the sample, approximately 86% are singletons; the top ten hold about 1.9%. Sequencing was carried out using peripheral blood. These receptors were obtained from a woman aged 25 to 39 who had recovered from COVID-19.

With regard to this clone: Other DNA variants within this sample encode the same CDR3. This chain links TRBV19 with TRBJ1-1; the D is unclear. Trimming stripped 3 bases from V and 4 bases from J, with 9 bases between. Germline lookup yields CDR1 LNHDA and CDR2 SQIVND (reference sequence). CDR3 length: 13 amino acids. Here the CDR3 DNA reads TGTGCCAGTAGTATCGGTGGAGGCACTGAAGCTTTCTTT. This sequence encodes CASSIGGGTEAFF.

This clone was found a few times. This sequence joins TRBV9 and TRBJ2-2; D possibly corresponds to TRBD1 (5 bases). Germline V gives CDR1 SGDLS, CDR2 YYNGEE. This CDR3 contains 15 residues. Trimming took 4 bases from V and 4 from J, leaving 14 bases between them. The CDR3: CASSQGALATGELFF. CDR3 nucleotides: TGTGCCAGCAGCCAAGGGGCCCTCGCCACCGGGGAGCTGTTTTTT.

The chain recombines TRBV19 with TRBJ1-5; no reliable D call. Germline V gene lookup returns CDR1 LNHDA and CDR2 SQIVND (reference sequence). The CDR3 has 12 amino acids. The germline V and J ends were trimmed by 5 bases and 4 bases, with 6 bases remaining between them. CDR3 DNA sequence: TGTGCCAGTAGTTATACTAATCAGCCCCAGCATTTT. Encoded protein: CASSYTNQPQHF.

The chain carries TRBV6-1 and TRBJ1-2, with 8 bases aligning to TRBD1. The J segment lost 5 bases and the V segment lost 4 bases, leaving 12 bases of the junction unmatched. The length of the CDR3 is 16 residues. The germline CDR1 and CDR2 sequences are MNHNS and SASEGT. CDR3 sequence reads: CASSGPSLQGEYGYTF. Here the CDR3 DNA reads TGTGCCAGCAGTGGTCCCTCCTTACAGGGGGAATATGGCTACACCTTC.

This rearrangement joins TRBV21-1 to TRBJ2-3; TRBD2 was called by the table and not checked on the DNA. TRBV21-1 is deemed a pseudogene. CDR3 length: 10 residues. The CDR3 is CANYTDTQYF. In DNA form, the CDR3 reads TGTGCCAATTATACAGATACGCAGTATTTT.

The rearrangement joins TRBV5-8 to TRBJ2-7, with 10 bases matching TRBD2. The CDR3 runs 16 residues. Germline V gene data show CDR1 as SGHTS and CDR2 as YDEGEE. With 0 bases clipped from V and 3 bases from J, the junction kept 6 bases outside the gene matches. In DNA, the CDR3 is TGTGCCAGCAGCTTGGCCCATGGGACTAGCGTCTACGAGCAGTACTTC. Protein product: CASSLAHGTSVYEQYF. The variable domain in full, with the rest retrieved from reference TRBV5-8 and TRBJ2-7, is EAGVTQSPTHLIKTRGQQATLRCSPISGHTSVYWYQQALGLGLQFLLWYDEGEERNRGNFPPRFSGRQFPNYSSELNVNALELEDSALYLCASSLAHGTSVYEQYFGPGTRLTVT.

The chain is built from TRBV14 and TRBJ2-7, with TRBD1 matching over 8 bases. Germline-derived CDR1 and CDR2 are SGHDN and FVKESK. Germline trimming cut 3 bases from V and 2 bases from J; bases unmatched to any gene: 9. The CDR3 has 16 residues. CDR3: CASSHGWGTGTYEQYF. In DNA, the CDR3 is TGTGCCAGCAGCCACGGATGGGGGACAGGTACCTACGAGCAGTACTTC.

The V and J genes are TRBV25-1 and TRBJ1-1, with a tentative D call TRBD1 (6 bases). This CDR3 is built from 14 residues. Germline values: CDR1 MGHDK, CDR2 SYGVNS. V was cut by 6 bases and J by 4 bases, with 15 bases left in between. CDR3 protein: CASSVTGRGTEAFF. The CDR3 DNA reads as TGTGCCAGCAGCGTGACAGGACGGGGCACTGAAGCTTTCTTT.

The J gene is TRBJ1-6, the V gene TRBV27; possible D gene TRBD1, 5 bases. Trimming pared 6 bases from V and 1 base from J, leaving 22 bases between. The CDR3 totals 19 residues. The germline V gene has CDR1 MNHEY and CDR2 SMNVEV (reference sequence). Written as DNA, the CDR3 is TGTGCCAGCAGCCCCCCTGGAGGGACGATTGGGTCCTATAATTCACCCCTCCACTTT. Its protein product is CASSPPGGTIGSYNSPLHF.

This chain links TRBV2 with TRBJ1-5, with a possible D match to TRBD1 (6 bases). The CDR3 consists of 15 residues. CDR1 SNHLY and CDR2 FYNNEI come from the germline V gene. Deletions cut 6 bases from V and 1 base from J, with 13 bases between. The CDR3 DNA is TGTGCCAGCAGCCCGGGGGGCGGAAGCAATCAGCCCCAGCATTTT. Translating gives CASSPGGGSNQPQHF. The entire variable domain, with the rest obtained from reference TRBV2 and TRBJ1-5, is as follows: EPEVTQTPSHQVTQMGQEVILRCVPISNHLYFYWYRQILGQKVEFLVSFYNNEISEKSEIFDDQFSVERPDGSNFTLKIRSTKLEDSAMYFCASSPGGGSNQPQHFGDGTRLSIL.

The chain employs TRBV7-9 and TRBJ2-5; D is unclear. CDR1 and CDR2 (germline): SEHNR, FQNEAQ (reference sequence). V lost 5 bases, J lost 0 bases, and 10 bases lay in between. The CDR3 length is 14 residues. This CDR3 is CASSQSINQETQYF. For the CDR3, the DNA is TGTGCCAGCAGCCAGTCGATCAACCAAGAGACCCAGTACTTC.

The chain carries TRBV2 and TRBJ2-7, with 7 bases lining up with TRBD2. Germline V gene sequence: CDR1 SNHLY, CDR2 FYNNEI. CDR3 length: 15 residues. Trimming took 3 bases from V and 4 from J; bases not matched to a gene: 9. The CDR3 here is CASSEGDYRGYEQYF. For the CDR3, the DNA is TGTGCCAGCAGTGAGGGGGACTACCGGGGTTACGAGCAGTACTTC.